What follows describes a single TCR beta chain. The antigen is undetermined. Extraction and reverse transcription of RNA yielded cDNA as the sequencing template. Generated by immunoSEQ multiplex PCR, the TCRdb table keeps only in-frame clones and is missing some. The sample has over 90,000 clones, about nine tenths seen once. This record belongs to a study of CD8+ T cells in alopecia areata. Turning to the study itself: The study gave treated patients oral tofacitinib at 5 to 10 mg twice daily.

Notes on the study in general: Sharing of TCR sequences between patients (possibly for HLA-related reasons) was less clear than in mice.

CDR1 is SQVTM, CDR2 ANQGSEA, per germline. The CDR3 contains 12 residues. V was cut by 6 bases and J by 4 bases, with 10 bases left in between. The treatment: oral pan-JAK inhibitor, 5-10 mg twice daily. The sorting of PBMCs gave CD4+ and CD8+ T cells. Specimen: CD8+ T cells sorted from blood, collected at roughly week 30, from a patient treated with tofacitinib. The chain has TRBV29-1 and TRBJ2-1, with D hard to call. The receptor comes from a human donor with alopecia areata. CDR3 loop: CSVPWGYNEQFF. CDR3 DNA: TGCAGCGTCCCTTGGGGATACAATGAGCAGTTCTTC.